The 9 T cell receptor beta chains below all came from one sample that was sequenced in a study of chemoradiotherapy in HPV16-positive cancers. The assay was immunoSEQ multiplex PCR, and TCRdb's table has in-frame clones only and misses some. There are tens of thousands of clones in the sample; around nine tenths occur only once, and more than 3.5% lies in the top ten. The source material was blood, sampled from a patient who underwent chemoradiotherapy. The source is a human donor with HPV-associated anogenital cancer.

This clone was recorded only once. The V call is TRBV29-1, the J call TRBJ2-1; D possibly corresponds to TRBD2 (5 bases). CDR1 SQVTM and CDR2 ANQGSEA come from the germline V gene. V was pared by 5 bases and J by 9 bases, with 20 bases between. This CDR3 is built from 14 residues. In nucleotides, the CDR3 is TGCAGCGTTCCGTCCTGGAGGTCGGTTGGTGAGCAGTTCTTC. As protein: CSVPSWRSVGEQFF.

The chain links TRBV6-5 to TRBJ1-5; tentative D call: TRBD1 (6 bases). Germline V gene data show CDR1 as MNHEY and CDR2 as SVGAGI. Trimming cost V 4 bases and J 7 bases, with 11 bases left between them. The CDR3 sequence is 13 residues long. CDR3 in DNA: TGTGCCAGCAGTTCTCAACAGGGCCAGCCCCAGCATTTT. The encoded protein is CASSSQQGQPQHF.

The J gene is TRBJ1-1, the V gene TRBV18; D possibly corresponds to TRBD1 (5 bases). CDR1 KGHSH and CDR2 LQKENI come from the germline V gene. CDR3 length: 15 amino acids. Deletions cut 4 bases from V and 3 bases from J, with 15 bases between. The CDR3 nucleotides are TGTGCCAGCTCACGGGCTAGGATGGGGGACACTGAAGCTTTCTTT. As protein: CASSRARMGDTEAFF.

This chain's CDR3 is CASTSDRAYYEQYF. The CDR3 coding sequence is TGTGCCAGCACCTCGGACAGGGCGTACTACGAGCAGTACTTC. The chain has TRBV6-1 and TRBJ2-7; 8 bases map to TRBD1. Germline-derived CDR1 and CDR2 are MNHNS and SASEGT. This CDR3 spans 14 amino acids. Trimming removed 7 bases from V and 3 bases from J; junction bases left unmatched: 8.

V and J are TRBV27 and TRBJ2-5, with a tentative D call TRBD1 (6 bases). Looked up from germline, CDR1 is MNHEY and CDR2 is SMNVEV (reference sequence). Deletions cut 8 bases from V and 7 bases from J, with 26 bases between. CDR3 length: 16 amino acids. The CDR3 DNA follows: TGTGCCAGCGTCGATGGGCGACAGGTGGTCCGGGTGACCCAGTACTTC. As protein: CASVDGRQVVRVTQYF.

The V call is TRBV9, the J call TRBJ2-5; TRBD2 aligns across 9 bases. In germline, CDR1 is SGDLS, CDR2 YYNGEE. V shed 4 bases, J shed 2 bases, and the junction held 6 bases outside the gene matches. The CDR3 loop spans 15 amino acids. The CDR3 reads CASSLRGGHQETQYF. In nucleotides, the CDR3 is TGTGCCAGCAGCTTGCGGGGGGGTCATCAAGAGACCCAGTACTTC.

Here the CDR3 reads CASSLRAYEQYF. The CDR3 nucleotides read TGTGCCAGCAGTCTCCGGGCCTACGAGCAGTACTTC. J is TRBJ2-7 and V is TRBV28, with D unclear. The germline V gene encodes CDR1 MDHEN and CDR2 SYDVKM. The CDR3 contains 12 residues. V gave up 5 bases and J gave up 2 bases, with 7 bases separating them.

The chain employs TRBV9 and TRBJ1-2, with TRBD1 matching 10 bases. CDR3 length equals 15 residues. The germline V gene encodes CDR1 SGDLS and CDR2 YYNGEE. The trim removed 4 bases at V and 2 bases at J, leaving 5 bases unmatched. The CDR3 DNA is TGTGCCAGCAGCTCGCGGGACAGGGGAAACTATGGCTACACCTTC. Its protein is CASSSRDRGNYGYTF.

This rearrangement joins TRBV19 to TRBJ2-1; 8 positions agree with TRBD1. The CDR3 extends over 14 amino acids. In germline, CDR1 is LNHDA, CDR2 SQIVND (reference sequence). J was trimmed by 4 bases and V by 3 bases; bases with no gene match: 2. The CDR3 DNA follows: TGTGCCAGTAGTATGGGACAGGATTACAATGAGCAGTTCTTC. It is translated as CASSMGQDYNEQFF.